This entry lists 12 T cell receptor beta chains sequenced from one sample in a study of cytomegalovirus exposure and HLA in healthy donors. The PCR contained 60 Vbeta and 13 Jbeta primers. Sequencing used immunoSEQ multiplex PCR; TCRdb keeps in-frame clones, though not all of them. In total, the table holds approximately 58,000 clones. Sequenced sample: PBMCs. The receptors were gathered from a young woman in good health and CMV-seronegative.

The rearrangement uses TRBV20-1 and TRBJ2-3; D gene unclear. Trimming took off 5 bases at V and 7 bases at J, with 10 bases between the two ends. The CDR3 loop spans 11 amino acids. Germline CDR1 and CDR2: DFQATT and SNEGSKA (reference sequence). The chain's CDR3 is CSAEAPNTQYF. CDR3 nucleotides: TGCAGTGCTGAGGCGCCCAATACGCAGTATTTT.

J is TRBJ1-2 and V is TRBV19; TRBD1 matches at 8 bases. V lost 4 bases and J lost 7; bases outside the gene matches: 8. CDR3 length equals 14 residues. The germline CDR1 and CDR2 sequences are LNHDA and SQIVND (reference sequence). The CDR3 reads CASSTTQGARGYTF. The DNA for the CDR3 is TGTGCCAGTAGTACTACCCAGGGGGCGCGTGGCTACACCTTC.

The chain combines TRBV7-8 with TRBJ1-1, with a possible D match to TRBD1 (5 bases). The CDR3 covers 14 residues. In germline, CDR1 is SGHVS, CDR2 FQNEAQ. With 8 bases removed from V and 1 base from J, the gap between germline ends came to 14 bases. The CDR3 protein is CASGVGGRNTEAFF. The CDR3 DNA follows: TGTGCCAGCGGGGTGGGGGGTAGGAACACTGAAGCTTTCTTT.

The V and J genes are TRBV7-3 and TRBJ2-1, with D perhaps matching TRBD2 (6 bases). Germline V lookup: CDR1 SGHTA, CDR2 FQGTGA. The CDR3 length is 15 residues. Trimming cost V 5 bases and J 3 bases, with 14 bases left between them. CDR3 in DNA: TGTGCCAGCAGCCTAAGGTGGGGGGACTACAATGAGCAGTTCTTC. This encodes CASSLRWGDYNEQFF.

The rearrangement joins TRBV5-1 to TRBJ1-1; D might be TRBD1 (6 bases). This CDR3 region has 15 residues. V gave up 0 bases and J gave up 10 bases, with 19 bases separating them. CDR1 and CDR2 (germline): SGHRS, YFSETQ. The CDR3 DNA sequence: TGCGCCAGCAGCTTGGAGGCTTGGCAGGGGTGGAGAGCTTTCTTT. It is translated as CASSLEAWQGWRAFF.

The chain combines TRBV19 with TRBJ2-1, with TRBD2 matching 8 bases. The CDR3 is 13 amino acids. Trimming removed 9 bases from V and 4 bases from J; junction bases left unmatched: 5. The germline V gene has CDR1 LNHDA and CDR2 SQIVND (reference sequence). DNA for the CDR3: TGTGCCAGCTCGGGGGGGGCTTACAATGAGCAGTTCTTC. It is translated as CASSGGAYNEQFF. Complete variable domain (other parts from reference TRBV19 and TRBJ2-1): DGGITQSPKYLFRKEGQNVTLSCEQNLNHDAMYWYRQDPGQGLRLIYYSQIVNDFQKGDIAEGYSVSREKKESFPLTVTSAQKNPTAFYLCASSGGAYNEQFFGPGTRLTVL.

The V and J genes are TRBV18 and TRBJ2-3; TRBD2 is a possible D gene (6 bases). Germline V gene sequence: CDR1 KGHSH, CDR2 LQKENI. The CDR3 is 15 residues long. V lost 0 bases and J 3 bases, leaving 10 bases between the germline ends. CDR3 loop: CASSPPTSGTDTQYF. The CDR3 bases are TGTGCCAGCTCACCACCGACTAGTGGGACAGATACGCAGTATTTT.

The J gene is TRBJ2-3, the V gene TRBV2; 10 bases match TRBD2. CDR3 length: 16 residues. The V segment lost 6 bases and the J segment 4 bases; nucleotides outside the gene matches: 10. Germline values: CDR1 SNHLY, CDR2 FYNNEI. Here the CDR3 reads CASSANSGRSADTQYF. DNA of the CDR3: TGTGCCAGCAGCGCCAATAGCGGGAGGTCGGCAGATACGCAGTATTTT.

As regards this clone: One end of the junction fails to match germline, which may point to a read error. This chain connects TRBV18 to TRBJ1-2, with unresolved D. The CDR3 has 13 residues. CDR1 KGHSH and CDR2 LQKENI come from the germline V gene. The CDR3 DNA reads as TGTGCCAGCTCCCCACAAAGAGGGTCAGGCTACACCTTC. Protein sequence: CASSPQRGSGYTF.

The rearrangement links TRBV13 to TRBJ2-5, with 10 bases fitting TRBD1. V gave up 5 bases and J gave up 2 bases; unmatched junction bases: 8. The CDR3 sequence is 16 residues long. Germline V gives CDR1 PRHDT, CDR2 FYEKMQ (reference sequence). CDR3 protein: CASSGRQGANQETQYF. In DNA form, the CDR3 reads TGTGCCAGCAGCGGGAGACAGGGGGCTAATCAAGAGACCCAGTACTTC.

The chain combines TRBV5-1 with TRBJ2-1; TRBD2 agrees at 13 bases. The CDR3 length is 17 residues. V gave up 5 bases and J gave up 5 bases; unmatched junction bases: 10. The germline V gene has CDR1 SGHRS and CDR2 YFSETQ. DNA for the CDR3: TGCGCCAGCAGACTTGGCAGAGGACTAGCGGGGGACAATGAGCAGTTCTTC. This gives the protein CASRLGRGLAGDNEQFF.

The rearrangement joins TRBV7-8 to TRBJ1-1, with a tentative D call TRBD1 (5 bases). The CDR3 consists of 15 residues. Germline CDR1 reads SGHVS; CDR2 reads FQNEAQ. The V gene lost 6 bases and the J gene lost 3 bases, with 17 bases spanning the gap. The CDR3 loop is CASSLIAGGDTEAFF. The CDR3 bases are TGTGCCAGCAGTCTCATAGCGGGGGGAGACACTGAAGCTTTCTTT.